What follows describes a single TCR beta chain. What it recognizes is unknown. Germline V gene lookup returns CDR1 SEHNR and CDR2 FQNEAQ (reference sequence). V lost 3 bases to trimming and J lost 3 bases, with 11 bases between them. The CDR3 sequence is 14 residues long. The protocol was immunoSEQ multiplex PCR, while the TCRdb copy is restricted to in-frame clones and leaves out a portion. This sample has 2 million to 2.5 million clones; about 90% occur once, and the top ten carry approximately 0.39%. The data belong to a study of shared clonotypes between healthy human individuals. Study-wide points: Clonotypes shared by all four sorted-subset donors had higher generation probabilities than non-shared clonotypes.

The sequencing sample was made of naive CD4+ T cells from PBMCs. As to subset: CD45RA+ positively selected. This clonotype was obtained from a man aged 18 to 29 in good health. Some clones in this sample may be carry-over from other donors' samples. J is TRBJ1-1 and V is TRBV7-9; D possibly corresponds to TRBD1 (5 bases). Written as DNA, the CDR3 is TGTGCCAGCAGCTTGACAGCTTTGGACACTGAAGCTTTCTTT. Translated, it gives CASSLTALDTEAFF.